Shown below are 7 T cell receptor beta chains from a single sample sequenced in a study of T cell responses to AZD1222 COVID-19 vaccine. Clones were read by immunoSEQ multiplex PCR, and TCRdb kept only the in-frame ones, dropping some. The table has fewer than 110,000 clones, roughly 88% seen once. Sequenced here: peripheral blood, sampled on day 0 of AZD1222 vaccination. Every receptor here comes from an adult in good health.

DNA of the CDR3: TGTGCCAGCAGCCCTCCGGACAGGGGGCTTTACGAGCAGTACTTC. Protein sequence: CASSPPDRGLYEQYF. The rearrangement links TRBV11-2 to TRBJ2-7; 11 positions agree with TRBD1. Germline loops: CDR1 SGHAT, CDR2 FQNNGV. This CDR3 is built from 15 residues. V shed 5 bases and J 4 bases; nucleotides not matched to a gene: 7.

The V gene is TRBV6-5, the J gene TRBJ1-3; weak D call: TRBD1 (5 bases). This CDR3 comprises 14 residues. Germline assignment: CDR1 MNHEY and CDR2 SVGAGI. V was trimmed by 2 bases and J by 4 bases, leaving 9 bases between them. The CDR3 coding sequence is TGTGCCAGCAGTTACAGAGGGGCGGGAAACACCATATATTTT. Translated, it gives CASSYRGAGNTIYF.

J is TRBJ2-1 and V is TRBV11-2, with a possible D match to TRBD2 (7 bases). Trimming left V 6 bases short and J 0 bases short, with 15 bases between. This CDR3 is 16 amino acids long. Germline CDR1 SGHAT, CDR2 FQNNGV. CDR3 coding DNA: TGTGCCAGCAGGGACTCGGGGGGCCGCTCCTACAATGAGCAGTTCTTC. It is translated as CASRDSGGRSYNEQFF.

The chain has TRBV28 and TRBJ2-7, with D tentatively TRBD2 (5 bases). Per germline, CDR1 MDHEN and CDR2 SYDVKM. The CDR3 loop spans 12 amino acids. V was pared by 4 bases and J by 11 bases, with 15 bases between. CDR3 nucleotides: TGTGCCAGCAGTTCTGACCGGTCGGGGAAGTACTTC. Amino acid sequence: CASSSDRSGKYF.

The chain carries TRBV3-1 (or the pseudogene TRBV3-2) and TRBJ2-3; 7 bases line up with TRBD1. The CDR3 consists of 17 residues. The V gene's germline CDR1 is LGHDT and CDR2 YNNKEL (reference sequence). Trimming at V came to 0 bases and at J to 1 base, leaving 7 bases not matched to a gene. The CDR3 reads CASSQDLGQVGTDTQYF. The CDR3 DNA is TGTGCCAGCAGCCAAGATCTCGGACAGGTCGGCACAGATACGCAGTATTTT.

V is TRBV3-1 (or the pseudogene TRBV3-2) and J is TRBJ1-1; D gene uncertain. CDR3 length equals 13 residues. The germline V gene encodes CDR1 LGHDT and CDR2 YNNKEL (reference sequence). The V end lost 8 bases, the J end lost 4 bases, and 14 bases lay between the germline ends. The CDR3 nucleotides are TGTGCCAGCCGGGGTAGGGTGGGCACTGAAGCTTTCTTT. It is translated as CASRGRVGTEAFF.

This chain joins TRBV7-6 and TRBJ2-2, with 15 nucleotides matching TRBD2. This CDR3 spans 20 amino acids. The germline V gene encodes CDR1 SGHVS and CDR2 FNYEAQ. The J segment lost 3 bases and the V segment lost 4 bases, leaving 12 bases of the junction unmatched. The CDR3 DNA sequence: TGTGCCAGCAGCTCCCCCCCCGGGACTAGCGGGGGGAAATACACCGGGGAGCTGTTTTTT. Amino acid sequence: CASSSPPGTSGGKYTGELFF.